This T cell receptor beta chain was recovered during a study of shared clonotypes between healthy human individuals. CD45RO-negative, CCR7-positively selected cells formed the naive CD8 fraction, excluding terminally differentiated effector memory CD45RA+ cells. None of the donors, who were healthy HIV-negative adults, had recently had acute infections or vaccinations. As regards this clone: As yet, its antigen is unknown.

Germline assignment: CDR1 MDHEN and CDR2 SYDVKM. V was clipped by 5 bases and J by 4 bases, with 18 bases between them. The CDR3 is made up of 15 amino acids. The study's findings and limits: Estimated clonotype richness was generally higher in naive than memory subsets. Donors were few, which limited the genetic and exposure-history diversity represented.

The data were produced by immunoSEQ multiplex PCR, yet TCRdb's version contains in-frame clones alone and is incomplete. The sample yields about 2 million clones, roughly 94% seen once. Sequenced material: naive CD8+ T cells sorted from blood. V gene TRBV28 combines with J gene TRBJ2-7; perhaps TRBD1 as D (5 bases). This TCR was sampled from a man aged 18 to 35 in good health. CDR3 sequence: CASSMGPGDPYEQYF. The CDR3 DNA reads TGTGCCAGCAGTATGGGGCCCGGCGACCCTTACGAGCAGTACTTC. The entire variable domain, with the rest obtained from reference TRBV28 and TRBJ2-7, is as follows: DVKVTQSSRYLVKRTGEKVFLECVQDMDHENMFWYRQDPGLGLRLIYFSYDVKMKEKGDIPEGYSVSREKKERFSLILESASTNQTSMYLCASSMGPGDPYEQYFGPGTRLTVT.